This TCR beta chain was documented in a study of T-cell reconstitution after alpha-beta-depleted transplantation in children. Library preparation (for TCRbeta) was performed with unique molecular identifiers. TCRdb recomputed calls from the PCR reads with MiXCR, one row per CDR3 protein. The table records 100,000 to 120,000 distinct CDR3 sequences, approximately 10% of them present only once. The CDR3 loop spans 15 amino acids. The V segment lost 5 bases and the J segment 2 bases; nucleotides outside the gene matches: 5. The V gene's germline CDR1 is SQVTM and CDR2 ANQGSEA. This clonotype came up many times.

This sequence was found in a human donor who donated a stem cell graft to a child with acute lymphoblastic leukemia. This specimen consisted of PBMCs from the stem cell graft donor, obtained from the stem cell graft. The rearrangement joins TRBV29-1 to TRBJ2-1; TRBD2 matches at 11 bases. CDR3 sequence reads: CSVRGTSGAYNEQFF. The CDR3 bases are TGCAGCGTTCGGGGGACTAGCGGAGCCTACAATGAGCAGTTCTTC.